These 24 T cell receptor beta chains share one sample of origin, sequenced in a study of T cell changes during pregnancy in multiple sclerosis. Sequencing was performed with immunoSEQ multiplex PCR; in TCRdb, only in-frame clones are kept and a portion is missing. The table lists tens of thousands of clones, 85% to 95% of them singletons. The material was CD8+ T cells from peripheral blood mononuclear cells, obtained in the third trimester of pregnancy. These receptors all stem from a female donor with multiple sclerosis, enrolled in a pregnancy study.

The chain uses TRBV27 and TRBJ2-3; a possible D gene is TRBD1 (6 bases). The CDR3 runs 15 residues. CDR1 is MNHEY and CDR2 is SMNVEV in the germline V gene (reference sequence). V lost 5 bases and J 2 bases, leaving 14 bases between the germline ends. CDR3 loop: CASSLGQLLTDTQYF. CDR3 coding DNA: TGTGCCAGCAGTCTGGGACAATTGCTCACAGATACGCAGTATTTT.

The CDR3 protein is CASSPKRKLYNEQFF. In DNA form, the CDR3 reads TGTGCCAGCAGCCCCAAGCGGAAGCTCTACAATGAGCAGTTCTTC. The chain uses TRBV7-9 and TRBJ2-1, with D maybe TRBD2 (5 bases). Between the trimmed V and J ends, which lost 5 bases and 3 bases, there was a span of 14 bases. From germline, CDR1 is SEHNR and CDR2 FQNEAQ (reference sequence). The CDR3 totals 15 residues.

The rearrangement joins TRBV4-1 to TRBJ1-5; the match to TRBD1 covers 9 bases. After removal of 3 bases from V and 3 bases from J, the junction contained 15 bases not matched to a gene. The CDR3 is made up of 19 amino acids. Germline loops: CDR1 MGHRA, CDR2 YSYEKL. For the CDR3, the DNA is TGCGCCAGCAGCCAGATCCCCCGACCCAGGACAGGGGACAATCAGCCCCAGCATTTT. Residues: CASSQIPRPRTGDNQPQHF.

This clone was picked up one time. The chain couples TRBV19 to TRBJ2-1, with 10 bases identical to TRBD2. V was clipped by 8 bases and J by 9 bases; unmatched bases: 13. The CDR3 loop spans 15 amino acids. Germline assignment: CDR1 LNHDA and CDR2 SQIVND (reference sequence). Here the CDR3 reads CASFLAGVISGEQFF. DNA of the CDR3: TGTGCCAGTTTTCTAGCGGGAGTAATCAGTGGTGAGCAGTTCTTC.

This chain joins TRBV9 and TRBJ1-1; D is unclear. The CDR3 spans 14 residues. V was shortened by 0 bases and J by 7 bases, with 13 bases between the two germline ends. Germline V gene lookup returns CDR1 SGDLS and CDR2 YYNGEE. CDR3 bases: TGTGCCAGCAGCGTAGAGGGCAGGAGCGGTGAAGCTTTCTTT. It yields the protein CASSVEGRSGEAFF.

The J gene is TRBJ2-1, the V gene TRBV29-1; perhaps TRBD1 as D (6 bases). The length of the CDR3 is 11 residues. Germline CDR1 and CDR2: SQVTM and ANQGSEA. Trimming pared 3 bases from V and 9 bases from J, leaving 9 bases between. In DNA, the CDR3 is TGCAGCGTTGACAGGGGCGGTGAGCAGTTCTTC. This translates into CSVDRGGEQFF.

V is TRBV28 and J is TRBJ1-5; TRBD1 agrees at 7 bases. Unmatched junction bases numbered 1, after V lost 3 bases and J lost 2 bases. Germline-derived CDR1 and CDR2 are MDHEN and SYDVKM. This CDR3 contains 14 residues. CDR3 protein: CASSFQGGNQPQHF. CDR3 nucleotide sequence: TGTGCCAGCAGTTTCCAGGGGGGCAATCAGCCCCAGCATTTT. The full variable domain, rest sourced from reference TRBV28 and TRBJ1-5, is DVKVTQSSRYLVKRTGEKVFLECVQDMDHENMFWYRQDPGLGLRLIYFSYDVKMKEKGDIPEGYSVSREKKERFSLILESASTNQTSMYLCASSFQGGNQPQHFGDGTRLSIL.

The V gene is TRBV10-2, the J gene TRBJ2-1, with 8 bases identical to TRBD1. From germline, CDR1 is WSHSY and CDR2 SAAADI. The CDR3 contains 14 residues. The trim removed 7 bases at V and 1 base at J, leaving 3 bases unmatched. CDR3 nucleotide sequence: TGCGCCAGCAAAGACAGGGGATCCTACAATGAGCAGTTCTTC. Protein product: CASKDRGSYNEQFF.

The chain is built from TRBV27 and TRBJ2-7; 9 bases match TRBD2. V trimming: 5 bases; J trimming: 1 base; junction bases outside the gene matches: 9. Germline V CDR1 and CDR2: MNHEY, SMNVEV (reference sequence). The CDR3 extends over 16 amino acids. The CDR3 loop reads CASSHWTLAGSYEQYF. The CDR3 DNA is TGTGCCAGCAGTCACTGGACTCTAGCGGGGTCCTACGAGCAGTACTTC.

V usage is TRBV7-9 and J usage is TRBJ1-3, with a weak D call TRBD1 (5 bases). Trimming stripped 5 bases from V and 0 bases from J, with 11 bases between. The germline V gene has CDR1 SEHNR and CDR2 FQNEAQ (reference sequence). The CDR3 length is 15 residues. The CDR3 here is CASSPGTYSGNTIYF. CDR3 DNA: TGTGCCAGCAGCCCTGGGACTTACTCTGGAAACACCATATATTTT.

V gene TRBV6-1 combines with J gene TRBJ2-1; 7 bases line up with TRBD1. CDR3 size: 14 residues. Trimming took 10 bases from V and 3 from J; bases not matched to a gene: 9. The germline CDR1 and CDR2 sequences are MNHNS and SASEGT. CDR3 sequence reads: CATSGQADYNEQFF. The CDR3 coding sequence is TGTGCCACCTCCGGACAGGCGGACTACAATGAGCAGTTCTTC.

The chain has TRBV29-1 and TRBJ1-1; D is possibly TRBD1 (5 bases). Germline CDR1 and CDR2: SQVTM and ANQGSEA. The CDR3 runs 14 residues. The V and J ends lost 6 bases and 10 bases respectively, with 24 bases between them. This CDR3 reads CSVRPELSTDRAFF. The CDR3 region has the DNA TGCAGCGTCCGCCCAGAACTGTCGACAGATAGAGCTTTCTTT.

This rearrangement joins TRBV15 to TRBJ2-1; 8 bases align to TRBD2. J gave up 6 bases and V 5 bases, and 6 bases lay outside the gene matches. CDR1 LNHNV and CDR2 YYDKDF come from the germline V gene (reference sequence). CDR3 length: 14 residues. CDR3 sequence: CATSPGTRGNEQFF. CDR3 coding DNA: TGTGCCACCAGCCCCGGGACTAGGGGCAATGAGCAGTTCTTC.

V is TRBV28 and J is TRBJ1-2; 7 bases line up with TRBD1. The CDR3 spans 17 residues. In germline, CDR1 is MDHEN, CDR2 SYDVKM. Trimming took 9 bases from V and 0 from J; bases not matched to a gene: 16. CDR3 protein: CASHQGEGDPANYGYTF. The CDR3 DNA is TGTGCCAGTCATCAGGGGGAAGGGGATCCAGCTAACTATGGCTACACCTTC.

V usage is TRBV7-9 and J usage is TRBJ2-1, with 12 bases lining up with TRBD2. The germline gives CDR1 SEHNR, CDR2 FQNEAQ (reference sequence). Trimming removed 1 base from V and 5 bases from J; junction bases left unmatched: 12. The CDR3 is made up of 19 amino acids. For the CDR3, the DNA is TGTGCCAGCAGCTTAGGGGAGACTAGCGGGAGAGGAATGGACAATGAGCAGTTCTTC. Its protein product is CASSLGETSGRGMDNEQFF.

The chain has TRBV27 and TRBJ2-3, with a tentative D call TRBD1 (6 bases). Germline CDR1 MNHEY, CDR2 SMNVEV (reference sequence). This CDR3 is built from 12 residues. V was trimmed by 6 bases and J by 6 bases, leaving 10 bases between them. CDR3 sequence reads: CASSRGRDTQYF. CDR3 DNA sequence: TGTGCCAGCAGCAGGGGTCGGGATACGCAGTATTTT.

V and J are TRBV28 and TRBJ2-7; maybe TRBD1 (6 bases). Trimming pared 5 bases from V and 3 bases from J, leaving 14 bases between. Germline CDR1 MDHEN, CDR2 SYDVKM. The CDR3 is 14 amino acids. DNA for the CDR3: TGTGCCAGCAGTCAACGGGACATGATCTACGAGCAGTACTTC. Protein: CASSQRDMIYEQYF.

The CDR3 DNA reads as TGTGCCAGCAGCCTGACAGGGTTCGGTAGCACTGAAGCTTTCTTT. This encodes CASSLTGFGSTEAFF. V gene TRBV27 combines with J gene TRBJ1-1; 7 nucleotides agree with TRBD1. Germline values: CDR1 MNHEY, CDR2 SMNVEV (reference sequence). The J segment lost 4 bases and the V segment lost 6 bases, leaving 11 bases of the junction unmatched. This CDR3 comprises 15 residues.

This clone was observed a single time. The J gene is TRBJ2-1, the V gene TRBV14, with D perhaps TRBD2 (5 bases). This CDR3 has 14 amino acids. Germline CDR1 reads SGHDN; CDR2 reads FVKESK. V lost 0 bases and J 10 bases, leaving 13 bases between the germline ends. The CDR3 sequence: CASSQDGRRFEQFF. The CDR3 coding sequence is TGTGCCAGCAGCCAAGATGGTAGGAGGTTCGAGCAGTTCTTC.

This chain links TRBV13 with TRBJ2-3; no clear D. The CDR3 is made up of 15 amino acids. V was pared by 3 bases and J by 1 base, with 11 bases between. Germline V gene lookup returns CDR1 PRHDT and CDR2 FYEKMQ (reference sequence). The CDR3 protein is CASSFGQSGTDTQYF. The CDR3 region has the DNA TGTGCCAGCAGCTTTGGGCAGTCTGGCACAGATACGCAGTATTTT.

This rearrangement joins TRBV4-1 to TRBJ2-7; a weak D match, TRBD2 (6 bases). From germline, CDR1 is MGHRA and CDR2 YSYEKL. Deletions cut 3 bases from V and 3 bases from J, with 15 bases between. CDR3 length equals 15 residues. CDR3 DNA sequence: TGCGCCAGCAGCCAGCCGGGGGTAGGGTACTACGAGCAGTACTTC. It codes for CASSQPGVGYYEQYF.

The chain recombines TRBV19 with TRBJ2-1, with 7 bases that match TRBD2. The CDR3 has 15 residues. With 7 bases clipped from V and 4 bases from J, the junction kept 10 bases outside the gene matches. Germline values: CDR1 LNHDA, CDR2 SQIVND (reference sequence). CDR3 sequence: CASTHGGGSYNEQFF. The CDR3 DNA sequence: TGTGCCAGTACTCATGGGGGGGGGTCTTACAATGAGCAGTTCTTC.

V usage is TRBV23-1 and J usage is TRBJ2-2; 9 bases agree with TRBD1. TRBV23-1 is an ORF, and what it does is uncertain. The CDR3 has 18 residues. V was clipped by 3 bases and J by 4 bases; unmatched bases: 12. The CDR3 reads CASSHAPTGTGCTGELFF. The CDR3 DNA reads as TGCGCCAGCAGTCATGCCCCGACCGGGACAGGGTGCACCGGGGAGCTGTTTTTT.

This clone was picked up one time. This chain joins TRBV5-6 and TRBJ2-7, with D possibly matching TRBD1 (5 bases). Germline V lookup: CDR1 SGHDT, CDR2 YYEEEE. The CDR3 sequence is 14 residues long. V lost 2 bases and J lost 2, with 11 bases in between. The chain's CDR3 is CASSFLTDTYEQYF. The CDR3 coding sequence is TGTGCCAGCAGCTTTTTGACAGATACCTACGAGCAGTACTTC. The whole variable domain, remainder taken from reference TRBV5-6 and TRBJ2-7, is DAGVTQSPTHLIKTRGQQVTLRCSPKSGHDTVSWYQQALGQGPQFIFQYYEEEERQRGNFPDRFSGHQFPNYSSELNVNALLLGDSALYLCASSFLTDTYEQYFGPGTRLTVT.